This entry is about one T cell receptor beta chain. The CDR3 covers 15 residues. The germline gives CDR1 SGHKS, CDR2 YYEKEE (reference sequence). The trim removed 2 bases at V and 6 bases at J, leaving 8 bases unmatched. Using immunoSEQ multiplex PCR, the repertoire was profiled, and TCRdb retains in-frame clones only, with some absent. The sample lists some 33,000 clones, roughly 87% occurring once. This specimen belongs to a study of OX40 agonist ivuxolimab in advanced cancers. About the study: Patients' therapy was ivuxolimab, an antibody that acts as an agonist of OX40 (CD134).

The chain uses TRBV5-5 and TRBJ2-1, with TRBD2 identical over 7 bases. The sequences come from CD4+ or CD8+ T cells sorted from blood, collected in a trial of the OX40 agonist ivuxolimab. This receptor was taken from an adult with an advanced solid tumor such as melanoma, head and neck, liver or kidney cancer. CDR3 loop: CASSLVGGSLNEQFF. The CDR3, as DNA: TGTGCCAGCAGCTTAGTGGGCGGGAGCCTCAATGAGCAGTTCTTC.